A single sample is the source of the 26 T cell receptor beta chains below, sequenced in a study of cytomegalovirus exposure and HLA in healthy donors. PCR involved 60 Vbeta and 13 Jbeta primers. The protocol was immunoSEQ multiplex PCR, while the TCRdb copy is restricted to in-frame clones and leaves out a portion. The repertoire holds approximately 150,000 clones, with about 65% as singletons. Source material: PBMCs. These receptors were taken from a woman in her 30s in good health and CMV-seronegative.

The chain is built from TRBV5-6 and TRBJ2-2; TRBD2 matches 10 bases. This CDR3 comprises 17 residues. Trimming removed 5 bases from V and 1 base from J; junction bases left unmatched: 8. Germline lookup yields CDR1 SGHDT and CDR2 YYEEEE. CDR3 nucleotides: TGTGCCAGCAGAGAAGCGGGAGGGAAGGGGAACACCGGGGAGCTGTTTTTT. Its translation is CASREAGGKGNTGELFF.

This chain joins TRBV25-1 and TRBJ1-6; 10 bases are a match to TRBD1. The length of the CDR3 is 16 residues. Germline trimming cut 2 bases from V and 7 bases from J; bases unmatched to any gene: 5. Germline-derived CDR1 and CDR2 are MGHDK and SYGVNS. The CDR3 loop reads CASSEGDRGYNSPLHF. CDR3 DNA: TGTGCCAGCAGTGAAGGGGACAGGGGCTACAATTCACCCCTCCACTTT.

The CDR3 loop reads CAISGPMSGGGYEQYF. In DNA form, the CDR3 reads TGTGCCATCAGTGGGCCCATGAGCGGGGGGGGATATGAGCAGTACTTC. The J gene is TRBJ2-7, the V gene TRBV10-3; the match to TRBD2 covers 10 bases. Losses at the gene ends were 4 bases for V and 7 bases for J; bases not matched to a gene: 13. CDR1 ENHRY and CDR2 SYGVKD come from the germline V gene. The CDR3 covers 16 residues.

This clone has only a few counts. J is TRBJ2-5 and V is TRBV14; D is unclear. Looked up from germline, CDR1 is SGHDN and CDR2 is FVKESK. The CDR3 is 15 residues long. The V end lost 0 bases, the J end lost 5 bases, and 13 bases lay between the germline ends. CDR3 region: CASSQDALIRETQYF. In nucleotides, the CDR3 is TGTGCCAGCAGCCAAGACGCCCTGATTCGGGAGACCCAGTACTTC.

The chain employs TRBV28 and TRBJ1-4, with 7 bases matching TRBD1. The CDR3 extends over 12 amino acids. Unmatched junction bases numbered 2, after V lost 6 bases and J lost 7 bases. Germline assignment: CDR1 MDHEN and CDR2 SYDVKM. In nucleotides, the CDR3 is TGTGCCAGCAGGGGGGACAGTGAAAAACTGTTTTTT. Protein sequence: CASRGDSEKLFF.

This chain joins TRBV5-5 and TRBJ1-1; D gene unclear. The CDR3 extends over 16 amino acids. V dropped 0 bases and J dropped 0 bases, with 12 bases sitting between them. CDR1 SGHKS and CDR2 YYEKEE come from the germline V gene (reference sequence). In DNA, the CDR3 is TGTGCCAGCAGCTTGGCTAACGTGGGCCTGAACACTGAAGCTTTCTTT. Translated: CASSLANVGLNTEAFF.

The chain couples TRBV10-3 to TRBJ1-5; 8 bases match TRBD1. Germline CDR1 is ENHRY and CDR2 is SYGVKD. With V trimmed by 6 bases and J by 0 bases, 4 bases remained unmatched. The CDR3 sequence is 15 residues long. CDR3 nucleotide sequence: TGTGCCATCAGCCCGGACAGGGATAGCAATCAGCCCCAGCATTTT. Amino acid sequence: CAISPDRDSNQPQHF.

DNA of the CDR3: TGTGCCAGCAGCTTAGTGCCGGGACTAGCCTCCTCCTACAATGAGCAGTTCTTC. Its protein product is CASSLVPGLASSYNEQFF. The chain has TRBV7-9 and TRBJ2-1; 9 bases map to TRBD2. This CDR3 contains 18 residues. V gave up 1 base and J gave up 0 bases; unmatched junction bases: 7. CDR1 and CDR2 (germline): SEHNR, FQNEAQ (reference sequence).

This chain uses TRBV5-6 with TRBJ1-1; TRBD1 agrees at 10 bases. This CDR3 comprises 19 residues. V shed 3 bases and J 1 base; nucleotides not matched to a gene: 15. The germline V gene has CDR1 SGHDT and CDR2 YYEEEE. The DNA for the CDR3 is TGTGCCAGCAGCTATTGGCGGGGAGGGACAGGGGATAAGAACACTGAAGCTTTCTTT. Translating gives CASSYWRGGTGDKNTEAFF.

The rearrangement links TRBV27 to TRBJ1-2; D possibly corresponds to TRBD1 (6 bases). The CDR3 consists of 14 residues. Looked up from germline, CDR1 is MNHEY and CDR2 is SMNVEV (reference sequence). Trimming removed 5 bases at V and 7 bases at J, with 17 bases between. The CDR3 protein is CASSLRGGAAGYTF. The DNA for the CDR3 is TGTGCCAGCAGTCTACGAGGGGGGGCGGCTGGCTACACCTTC.

CDR3 nucleotide sequence: TGCGCCAGCAGCTTGGGTATATTTTCGGGAGTGAATGAGCAGTTCTTC. Its protein is CASSLGIFSGVNEQFF. V is TRBV5-1 and J is TRBJ2-1; D perhaps matches TRBD2 (6 bases). CDR1 and CDR2 from the germline V gene are SGHRS and YFSETQ. V lost 0 bases and J 7 bases, leaving 17 bases between the germline ends. The CDR3 runs 16 residues.

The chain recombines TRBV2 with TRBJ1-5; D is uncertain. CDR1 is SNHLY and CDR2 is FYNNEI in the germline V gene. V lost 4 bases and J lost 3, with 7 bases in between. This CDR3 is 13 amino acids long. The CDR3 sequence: CASSVGNNQPQHF. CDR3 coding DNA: TGTGCCAGCAGTGTGGGCAACAATCAGCCCCAGCATTTT.

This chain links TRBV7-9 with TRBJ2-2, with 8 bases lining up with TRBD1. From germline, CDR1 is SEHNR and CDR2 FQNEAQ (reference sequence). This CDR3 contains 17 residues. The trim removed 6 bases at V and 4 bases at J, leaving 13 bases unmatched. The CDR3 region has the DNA TGTGCCAGCAGTCCGGGACAGGCCCTGCGGGGCACCGGGGAGCTGTTTTTT. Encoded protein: CASSPGQALRGTGELFF.

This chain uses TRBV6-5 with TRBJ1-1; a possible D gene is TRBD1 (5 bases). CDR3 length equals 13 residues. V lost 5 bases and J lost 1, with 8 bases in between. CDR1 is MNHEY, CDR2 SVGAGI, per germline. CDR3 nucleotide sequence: TGTGCCAGCAGTAGGCAGGGGAACACTGAAGCTTTCTTT. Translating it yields CASSRQGNTEAFF.

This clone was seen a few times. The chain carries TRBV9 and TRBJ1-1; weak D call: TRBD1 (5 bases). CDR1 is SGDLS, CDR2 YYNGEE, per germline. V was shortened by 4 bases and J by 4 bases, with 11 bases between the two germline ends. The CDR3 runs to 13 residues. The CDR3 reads CASSTGTSTEAFF. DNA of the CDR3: TGTGCCAGCAGCACCGGGACTAGCACTGAAGCTTTCTTT.

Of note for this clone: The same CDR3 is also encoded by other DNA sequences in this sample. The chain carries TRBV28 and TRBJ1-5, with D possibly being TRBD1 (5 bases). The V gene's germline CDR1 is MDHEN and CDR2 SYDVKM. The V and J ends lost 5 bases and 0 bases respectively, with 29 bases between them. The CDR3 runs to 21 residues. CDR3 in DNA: TGTGCCAGCAGTCCCTACCCCGTCGACAGAGTGAGTTTGTATAGCAATCAGCCCCAGCATTTT. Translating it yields CASSPYPVDRVSLYSNQPQHF.

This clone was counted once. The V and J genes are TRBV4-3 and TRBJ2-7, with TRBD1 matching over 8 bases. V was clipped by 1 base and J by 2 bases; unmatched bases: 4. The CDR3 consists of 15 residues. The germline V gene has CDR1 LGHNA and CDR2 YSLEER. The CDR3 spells CASSQVEQGAYEQYF. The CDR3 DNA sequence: TGCGCCAGCAGCCAAGTAGAACAGGGGGCCTACGAGCAGTACTTC.

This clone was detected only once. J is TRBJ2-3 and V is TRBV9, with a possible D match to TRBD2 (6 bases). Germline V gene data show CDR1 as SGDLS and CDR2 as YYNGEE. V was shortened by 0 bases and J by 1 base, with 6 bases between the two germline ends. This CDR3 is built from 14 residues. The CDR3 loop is CASSVGEGTDTQYF. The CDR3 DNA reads TGTGCCAGCAGCGTAGGGGAGGGCACAGATACGCAGTATTTT.

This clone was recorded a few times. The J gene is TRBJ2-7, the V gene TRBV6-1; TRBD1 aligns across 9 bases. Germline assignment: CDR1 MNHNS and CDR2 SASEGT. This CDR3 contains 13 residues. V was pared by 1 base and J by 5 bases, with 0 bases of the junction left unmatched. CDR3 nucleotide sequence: TGTGCCAGCAGTGAAGGGACAGGGGACGAGCAGTACTTC. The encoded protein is CASSEGTGDEQYF.

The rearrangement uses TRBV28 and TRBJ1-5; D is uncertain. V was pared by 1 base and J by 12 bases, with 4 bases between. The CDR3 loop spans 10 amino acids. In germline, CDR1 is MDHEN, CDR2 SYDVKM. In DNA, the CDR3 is TGTGCCAGCAGTTTATCAGACCAGCATTTT. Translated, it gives CASSLSDQHF.

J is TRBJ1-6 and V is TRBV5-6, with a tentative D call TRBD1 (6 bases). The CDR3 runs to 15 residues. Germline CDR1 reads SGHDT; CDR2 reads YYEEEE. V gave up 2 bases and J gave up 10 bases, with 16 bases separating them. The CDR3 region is CASSFLQGPGSPLHF. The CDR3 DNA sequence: TGTGCCAGCAGCTTCTTACAGGGTCCAGGCTCACCCCTCCACTTT.

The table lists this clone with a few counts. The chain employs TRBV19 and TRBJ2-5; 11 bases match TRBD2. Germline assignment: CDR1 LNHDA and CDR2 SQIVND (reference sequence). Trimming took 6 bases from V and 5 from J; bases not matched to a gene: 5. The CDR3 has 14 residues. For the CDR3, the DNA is TGTGCCAGTAGAATGACTAGCGGGGTTGAGACCCAGTACTTC. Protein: CASRMTSGVETQYF.

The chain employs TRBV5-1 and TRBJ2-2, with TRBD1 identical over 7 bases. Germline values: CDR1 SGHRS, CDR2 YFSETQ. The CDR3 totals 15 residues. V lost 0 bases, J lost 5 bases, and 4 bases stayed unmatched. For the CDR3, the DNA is TGCGCCAGCAGCTTGGCCTTACAGGGGACCGGGGAGCTGTTTTTT. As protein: CASSLALQGTGELFF.

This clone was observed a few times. This chain's CDR3 is CASSITGVTEAFF. DNA for the CDR3: TGTGCCAGTAGTATAACGGGGGTTACTGAAGCTTTCTTT. The rearrangement joins TRBV19 to TRBJ1-1; D might be TRBD1 (5 bases). V lost 2 bases to trimming and J lost 5 bases, with 9 bases between them. The CDR3 is 13 amino acids. The germline CDR1 and CDR2 sequences are LNHDA and SQIVND (reference sequence).

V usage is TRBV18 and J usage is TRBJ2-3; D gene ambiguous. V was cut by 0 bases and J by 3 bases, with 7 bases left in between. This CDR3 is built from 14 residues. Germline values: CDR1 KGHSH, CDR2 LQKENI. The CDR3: CASSPPAGTDTQYF. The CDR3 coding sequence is TGTGCCAGCTCACCACCAGCCGGGACAGATACGCAGTATTTT.

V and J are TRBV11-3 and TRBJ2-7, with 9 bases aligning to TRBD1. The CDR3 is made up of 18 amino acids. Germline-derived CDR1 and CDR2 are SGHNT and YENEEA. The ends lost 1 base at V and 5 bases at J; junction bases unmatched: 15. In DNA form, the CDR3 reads TGTGCCAGCAGCTTAGGGCGCGAGTCCGGGACAGGGCGCCACGAGCAGTACTTC. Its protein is CASSLGRESGTGRHEQYF.